The 25 T cell receptor beta chains presented below share a single source sample, sequenced in a study of cytotoxic CD8 clonotypes in ibrutinib-treated CLL. Generated by immunoSEQ multiplex PCR, the TCRdb table keeps only in-frame clones and is missing some. The sample lists 40,000 to 50,000 clones; 57% were seen once. This material consisted of PBMCs, taken after 24 months of ibrutinib treatment. The source of these receptors is a human donor with chronic lymphocytic leukemia.

This sequence joins TRBV6-1 and TRBJ1-6, with D unresolved. Trimming took 2 bases from V and 10 from J, leaving 9 bases between them. There are 13 residues in the CDR3. Germline V gene sequence: CDR1 MNHNS, CDR2 SASEGT. The CDR3 DNA reads as TGTGCCAGCAGTGAACCCGGTTCCTCACCCCTCCACTTT. Translation: CASSEPGSSPLHF.

V gene TRBV5-4 combines with J gene TRBJ1-1; no firm D call. Trimming took off 5 bases at V and 3 bases at J, with 14 bases between the two ends. Germline CDR1 and CDR2: SGHNT and YYREEE (reference sequence). The CDR3 runs to 14 residues. The DNA for the CDR3 is TGTGCCAGCAGTTTCTCCTTTAGGGACACTGAAGCTTTCTTT. Residues: CASSFSFRDTEAFF.

CDR3 protein: CASSPGHLYEQYF. The CDR3 bases are TGTGCCAGCTCACCGGGCCACCTATACGAGCAGTACTTC. The chain combines TRBV18 with TRBJ2-7; D ambiguous. The CDR3 contains 13 residues. V gave up 3 bases and J gave up 4 bases, with 10 bases separating them. Germline lookup yields CDR1 KGHSH and CDR2 LQKENI.

The V call is TRBV9, the J call TRBJ2-7, with no clear D. The CDR3 is 12 amino acids. The V end lost 4 bases, the J end lost 1 base, and 6 bases lay between the germline ends. CDR1 and CDR2 (germline): SGDLS, YYNGEE. CDR3 in DNA: TGTGCCAGCAGCACAGATTCCTACGAGCAGTACTTC. This codes for CASSTDSYEQYF.

There are a few counts of this clone. J is TRBJ1-1 and V is TRBV19; D perhaps matches TRBD1 (5 bases). This CDR3 contains 14 residues. The V gene's germline CDR1 is LNHDA and CDR2 SQIVND (reference sequence). The germline V and J ends were trimmed by 6 bases and 9 bases, with 20 bases remaining between them. CDR3 residues: CASRKPSGGVKAFF. The CDR3, as DNA: TGTGCCAGTAGAAAACCCTCGGGGGGAGTAAAAGCTTTCTTT.

CDR3 protein: CASSLSGGRGIHEQYF. CDR3 nucleotide sequence: TGTGCCAGCAGCTTATCAGGAGGCAGGGGTATCCACGAGCAGTACTTC. The J gene is TRBJ2-7, the V gene TRBV5-4; TRBD1 is a possible D gene (6 bases). V was pared by 2 bases and J by 5 bases, with 20 bases between. There are 16 residues in the CDR3. CDR1 is SGHNT and CDR2 is YYREEE in the germline V gene (reference sequence).

In its sample, this clone was seen once. CDR3 sequence reads: CASSGTGWYEQYF. The CDR3 coding sequence is TGTGCCAGCTCGGGGACAGGGTGGTACGAGCAGTACTTC. The chain recombines TRBV14 with TRBJ2-7, with TRBD1 matching 9 bases. The CDR3 loop spans 13 amino acids. CDR1 SGHDN and CDR2 FVKESK come from the germline V gene. V was clipped by 8 bases and J by 4 bases; unmatched bases: 6.

The V and J genes are TRBV19 and TRBJ2-7; weak D call: TRBD2 (6 bases). Per the germline V gene, CDR1 is LNHDA and CDR2 is SQIVND (reference sequence). The CDR3 sequence is 13 residues long. V was clipped by 5 bases and J by 5 bases, with 13 bases between them. CDR3 loop: CASSLGRGNEQYF. CDR3 coding DNA: TGTGCCAGTAGTTTGGGGCGGGGTAACGAGCAGTACTTC.

The rearrangement uses TRBV10-2 and TRBJ2-1; no firm D call. From germline, CDR1 is WSHSY and CDR2 SAAADI. The CDR3 loop spans 14 amino acids. Trimming removed 0 bases at V and 8 bases at J, with 11 bases between. CDR3: CASSESISYDEQFF. For the CDR3, the DNA is TGCGCCAGCAGTGAGTCGATTAGTTACGATGAGCAGTTCTTC.

The chain uses TRBV27 and TRBJ2-2, with 7 bases matching TRBD2. J gave up 4 bases and V 6 bases, and 14 bases lay outside the gene matches. Germline V CDR1 and CDR2: MNHEY, SMNVEV (reference sequence). This CDR3 spans 17 amino acids. The CDR3 DNA reads TGTGCCAGCAGCGCCACCTTAGGGGTAGCGGGCACCGGGGAGCTGTTTTTT. It yields the protein CASSATLGVAGTGELFF.

Turning to this clone: The conserved closing phenylalanine or tryptophan is absent in this CDR3, likely reflecting a read error. The rearrangement links TRBV7-8 to TRBJ2-7; TRBD1 is a possible D gene (6 bases). The CDR3 length is 13 residues. V was cut by 7 bases and J by 6 bases, with 16 bases left in between. CDR1 SGHVS and CDR2 FQNEAQ come from the germline V gene. CDR3 in amino acids: CASNTGSSAEQYL. The CDR3 DNA reads TGTGCCAGCAATACAGGGTCCTCGGCCGAGCAGTACCTC.

A single count supports this clone. The chain couples TRBV2 to TRBJ2-7; TRBD2 might be the D (6 bases). CDR1 is SNHLY, CDR2 FYNNEI, per germline. The CDR3 has 14 residues. Trimming shortened V by 4 bases and J by 2 bases, and 12 bases separated the two germline ends. The CDR3 DNA reads TGTGCCAGCAGTGGCGGGACTGAGGCCTACGAGCAGTACTTC. Its translation: CASSGGTEAYEQYF.

V gene TRBV6-5 combines with J gene TRBJ2-7; 7 bases fit TRBD2. Germline V gene sequence: CDR1 MNHEY, CDR2 SVGAGI. CDR3 length: 14 amino acids. The V and J ends lost 5 bases and 7 bases, in that order; junction bases with no gene match: 11. As DNA, the CDR3 is TGTGCCAGCAGTCCCCGAGGCAGGGAGGGTGAGCAGTACTTC. It yields the protein CASSPRGREGEQYF.

This clone has a handful of counts. The J gene is TRBJ1-2, the V gene TRBV6-1; tentative D call: TRBD1 (6 bases). V was clipped by 1 base and J by 6 bases, with 9 bases between them. Germline CDR1 MNHNS, CDR2 SASEGT. The CDR3 contains 13 residues. This CDR3 is CASSEGGLDGYTF. Written as DNA, the CDR3 is TGTGCCAGCAGTGAAGGGGGGCTGGATGGCTACACCTTC.

This chain joins TRBV2 and TRBJ1-1; D is unresolved. Per germline, CDR1 SNHLY and CDR2 FYNNEI. The CDR3 has 13 amino acids. The V end lost 0 bases, the J end lost 6 bases, and 8 bases lay between the germline ends. The CDR3, as DNA: TGTGCCAGCAGTGAAGCTTGGGAGTCTGAAGCTTTCTTT. This codes for CASSEAWESEAFF.

V and J are TRBV5-1 and TRBJ2-3; D could derive from TRBD1 or TRBD2 (8 bases each). This CDR3 region has 21 residues. In germline, CDR1 is SGHRS, CDR2 YFSETQ. The V gene lost 1 base and the J gene lost 6 bases, with 33 bases spanning the gap. In nucleotides, the CDR3 is TGCGCCAGCAGCTTGAGAGGTGTTGGCAGGGGGCTTAGCGGGGAAGGTGATACGCAGTATTTT. It translates to CASSLRGVGRGLSGEGDTQYF.

J is TRBJ1-5 and V is TRBV10-3, with D unclear. Germline-derived CDR1 and CDR2 are ENHRY and SYGVKD. This CDR3 region has 13 residues. V gave up 6 bases and J gave up 4 bases, with 10 bases separating them. In nucleotides, the CDR3 is TGTGCCATCAGGGCGGGTCTTAATCAGCCCCAGCATTTT. Residues: CAIRAGLNQPQHF.

The chain couples TRBV5-8 to TRBJ1-1; D remains unclear. Trimming shortened V by 0 bases and J by 7 bases, and 13 bases separated the two germline ends. The germline V gene encodes CDR1 SGHTS and CDR2 YDEGEE. The CDR3 is 14 amino acids. CDR3 bases: TGTGCCAGCAGCTTGGAAGACTACACGATTGAAGCTTTCTTT. It codes for CASSLEDYTIEAFF.

The gene calls are TRBV18 and TRBJ2-1; 10 nucleotides match TRBD1. The V gene's germline CDR1 is KGHSH and CDR2 LQKENI. CDR3 length: 15 amino acids. The V gene end was trimmed by 1 base and the J gene end by 5 bases; junction bases not matched to a gene: 2. The CDR3 region has the DNA TGTGCCAGCTCACCACGGACAGGGGGGGACAATGAGCAGTTCTTC. As protein: CASSPRTGGDNEQFF.

This chain uses TRBV5-1 with TRBJ1-2; the match to TRBD1 covers 11 bases. V gave up 5 bases and J gave up 4 bases; unmatched junction bases: 4. This CDR3 has 14 amino acids. Germline V gene data show CDR1 as SGHRS and CDR2 as YFSETQ. The CDR3 DNA follows: TGCGCCAGCAGGGCCGGGACAGGGGGCTATGGCTACACCTTC. Encoded protein: CASRAGTGGYGYTF.

This clone showed up just once. V and J are TRBV19 and TRBJ1-4; a possible D gene is TRBD1 (6 bases). The CDR3 totals 15 residues. The V gene lost 6 bases and the J gene lost 5 bases, with 16 bases spanning the gap. CDR1 is LNHDA and CDR2 is SQIVND in the germline V gene (reference sequence). CDR3 loop: CASSPSGTFNEKLFF. The DNA of the CDR3 is TGTGCCAGTAGCCCCTCCGGGACATTCAATGAAAAACTGTTTTTT.

This clone showed up just a few times. CDR3 amino acids: CASSEGQNNQPQHF. The CDR3 region has the DNA TGTGCCAGCAGTGAGGGACAGAACAATCAGCCCCAGCATTTT. V gene TRBV2 combines with J gene TRBJ1-5, with 7 bases fitting TRBD1. Trimming cost V 3 bases and J 3 bases; bases outside gene matches: 2. In germline, CDR1 is SNHLY, CDR2 FYNNEI. CDR3 size: 14 residues.

This clone was seen a handful of times. The rearrangement uses TRBV2 and TRBJ1-2; possibly TRBD1 for D (5 bases). The V gene lost 2 bases and the J gene lost 4 bases, with 14 bases spanning the gap. Germline CDR1 and CDR2: SNHLY and FYNNEI. The CDR3 has 15 amino acids. The chain's CDR3 is CASSEPGRLLYGYTF. As DNA, the CDR3 is TGTGCCAGCAGTGAACCGGGACGGTTACTCTATGGCTACACCTTC.

This clone was seen a handful of times. This specimen includes other DNA sequences encoding the same CDR3. The V and J genes are TRBV6-4 and TRBJ1-1; unclear D gene. The CDR3 runs to 13 residues. Germline lookup yields CDR1 MRHNA and CDR2 SNTAGT. V was clipped by 4 bases and J by 5 bases, with 11 bases between them. The CDR3 loop reads CASSVSQQTEAFF. CDR3 bases: TGTGCCAGCAGTGTTTCTCAGCAAACTGAAGCTTTCTTT.

This chain connects TRBV15 to TRBJ1-1; D remains unclear. CDR1 is LNHNV, CDR2 YYDKDF, per germline (reference sequence). CDR3 length equals 14 residues. The ends were cut back, 4 bases at V and 0 bases at J, with 9 bases in the middle. The CDR3 DNA reads TGTGCCACCAGCACCGACACCATGAACACTGAAGCTTTCTTT. Amino acid sequence: CATSTDTMNTEAFF.